The next 23 T cell receptor beta chains were all read from a single sample in a study of blood T cell repertoires in COVID-19. Method: immunoSEQ multiplex PCR; TCRdb's copy keeps in-frame clones and lacks some. The data show approximately 330,000 clones, with 86% seen just once and approximately 4.4% held by the top ten. What was sequenced was PBMCs or T cells enriched from blood (not recorded which). These receptors originate from a woman aged 40-49 years with acute COVID-19.

In this sample, this clone turned up a few times. The V call is TRBV5-4, the J call TRBJ1-3; D is uncertain. The CDR3 runs to 15 residues. V was trimmed by 5 bases and J by 0 bases, leaving 12 bases between them. Germline values: CDR1 SGHNT, CDR2 YYREEE (reference sequence). The CDR3 nucleotides read TGTGCCAGCAGGAACGACTTGAGCTCTGGAAACACCATATATTTT. Protein sequence: CASRNDLSSGNTIYF. Using reference TRBV5-4 and TRBJ1-3 for the parts outside the CDR3, the full variable domain is ETGVTQSPTHLIKTRGQQVTLRCSSQSGHNTVSWYQQALGQGPQFIFQYYREEENGRGNFPPRFSGLQFPNYSSELNVNALELDDSALYLCASRNDLSSGNTIYFGEGSWLTVV.

The chain couples TRBV20-1 to TRBJ1-2; weak D call: TRBD1 (5 bases). Trimming pared 5 bases from V and 14 bases from J, leaving 12 bases between. CDR1 DFQATT and CDR2 SNEGSKA come from the germline V gene (reference sequence). CDR3 length equals 9 residues. CDR3 nucleotide sequence: TGCAGTGCTCTGGGTCGGGGGACCTTC. Its protein product is CSALGRGTF.

The table lists this clone with a few counts. The CDR3 DNA follows: TGCAGCGTTGCGGGGACAGGTGATCAGCCCCAGCATTTT. Translation gives CSVAGTGDQPQHF. V usage is TRBV29-1 and J usage is TRBJ1-5; 8 bases are shared with TRBD1. Germline CDR1 SQVTM, CDR2 ANQGSEA. This CDR3 is built from 13 residues. Trimming at V came to 4 bases and at J to 5 bases, leaving 4 bases not matched to a gene.

On this clone itself: Within the sample, other DNA sequences also encode this same CDR3. The genes are TRBV19 and TRBJ1-2; D is perhaps TRBD1 (5 bases). The CDR3 spans 12 residues. CDR1 is LNHDA, CDR2 SQIVND, per germline (reference sequence). Trimming stripped 8 bases from V and 5 bases from J, with 12 bases between. Here the CDR3 DNA reads TGTGCCAGTTCCACAGGAGAGTATGGCTACACCTTC. As protein: CASSTGEYGYTF.

The genes are TRBV19 and TRBJ2-5; 7 bases align to TRBD1. Trimming at V came to 4 bases and at J to 5 bases, leaving 7 bases not matched to a gene. Germline V gives CDR1 LNHDA, CDR2 SQIVND (reference sequence). This CDR3 comprises 14 residues. The CDR3 loop is CASSNDRVEETQYF. As DNA, the CDR3 is TGTGCCAGTAGTAATGACAGGGTGGAGGAGACCCAGTACTTC.

This clone was recorded only once. The chain joins TRBV11-2 to TRBJ2-5; TRBD2 might be the D (6 bases). The CDR3 sequence is 16 residues long. Germline loops: CDR1 SGHAT, CDR2 FQNNGV. V lost 5 bases to trimming and J lost 0 bases, with 16 bases between them. The CDR3 nucleotides read TGTGCCAGCAGCCTCGCGGGGAAGAAATACCAAGAGACCCAGTACTTC. This codes for CASSLAGKKYQETQYF.

This CDR3 is CASSPSTNINSPLHF. The CDR3 DNA is TGTGCCAGCAGCCCCAGTACGAATATTAATTCACCCCTCCACTTT. The J gene is TRBJ1-6, the V gene TRBV5-5, with unresolved D. Germline V lookup: CDR1 SGHKS, CDR2 YYEKEE (reference sequence). The CDR3 has 15 residues. The V gene lost 4 bases and the J gene lost 6 bases, with 14 bases spanning the gap.

The chain has TRBV6-6 and TRBJ2-1; 7 bases line up with TRBD1. Germline CDR1 MNHNY, CDR2 SVGAGI (reference sequence). The CDR3 runs 15 residues. The J segment lost 4 bases and the V segment lost 6 bases, leaving 9 bases of the junction unmatched. This CDR3 reads CASSQGVGTYNEQFF. In DNA, the CDR3 is TGTGCCAGCAGCCAGGGGGTGGGTACATACAATGAGCAGTTCTTC.

This chain connects TRBV5-1 to TRBJ2-7; a possible D gene is TRBD1 (5 bases). This CDR3 has 14 residues. V shed 5 bases and J shed 2 bases, with 14 bases lying between them. Looked up from germline, CDR1 is SGHRS and CDR2 is YFSETQ. CDR3 sequence: CASSSQGETYEQYF. For the CDR3, the DNA is TGCGCCAGCAGTAGTCAGGGTGAAACCTACGAGCAGTACTTC. The entire variable domain, with the rest obtained from reference TRBV5-1 and TRBJ2-7, is as follows: KAGVTQTPRYLIKTRGQQVTLSCSPISGHRSVSWYQQTPGQGLQFLFEYFSETQRNKGNFPGRFSGRQFSNSRSEMNVSTLELGDSALYLCASSSQGETYEQYFGPGTRLTVT.

V usage is TRBV6-1 and J usage is TRBJ2-5, with 8 nucleotides matching TRBD2. CDR3 size: 15 residues. After removal of 0 bases from V and 4 bases from J, the junction contained 4 bases not matched to a gene. Germline V gene data show CDR1 as MNHNS and CDR2 as SASEGT. The CDR3 protein is CASSEASGTSETQYF. The CDR3 bases are TGTGCCAGCAGTGAAGCTAGCGGGACCTCAGAGACCCAGTACTTC.

This clone was found once. The rearrangement joins TRBV15 to TRBJ2-1, with TRBD2 matching 9 bases. Germline loops: CDR1 LNHNV, CDR2 YYDKDF (reference sequence). The J segment lost 13 bases and the V segment lost 0 bases, leaving 10 bases of the junction unmatched. The CDR3 totals 15 residues. The CDR3 bases are TGTGCCACCAGCAGAGATGTGGAACTAGCGGGTAACCAGTTCTTC. Translation: CATSRDVELAGNQFF.

The chain combines TRBV7-8 with TRBJ1-1; weak D call: TRBD1 (5 bases). Between the trimmed V and J ends, which lost 5 bases and 11 bases, there was a span of 15 bases. This CDR3 spans 12 amino acids. From germline, CDR1 is SGHVS and CDR2 FQNEAQ. The chain's CDR3 is CASSLGQGGAFF. In nucleotides, the CDR3 is TGTGCCAGCAGCCTGGGGCAGGGTGGCGCTTTCTTT. The complete variable domain, with remaining parts taken from reference TRBV7-8 and TRBJ1-1, reads GAGVSQSPRYKVAKRGQDVALRCDPISGHVSLFWYQQALGQGPEFLTYFQNEAQLDKSGLPSDRFFAERPEGSVSTLKIQRTQQEDSAVYLCASSLGQGGAFFGQGTRLTVV.

This clone was recorded only once. This chain joins TRBV6-2 or TRBV6-3 and TRBJ1-2; D is uncertain. The V gene's germline CDR1 is MNHEY and CDR2 SVGEGT. V lost 0 bases and J lost 3, with 17 bases in between. The CDR3 is 17 residues long. The CDR3 DNA reads TGTGCCAGCAGTTACTCCCCAGAGCGTAAGGTCCACTATGGCTACACCTTC. It encodes CASSYSPERKVHYGYTF.

The gene calls are TRBV5-1 and TRBJ1-2; D is undetermined. The CDR3 has 15 residues. Per the germline V gene, CDR1 is SGHRS and CDR2 is YFSETQ. V gave up 4 bases and J gave up 4 bases, with 17 bases separating them. CDR3 residues: CASSPDGPSGYGYTF. The CDR3 coding sequence is TGCGCCAGCAGCCCGGACGGCCCCAGCGGCTATGGCTACACCTTC.

The chain carries TRBV11-2 and TRBJ2-3; 12 nucleotides line up with TRBD2. CDR3 length: 17 residues. Trimming at V came to 0 bases and at J to 15 bases, leaving 16 bases not matched to a gene. Germline V lookup: CDR1 SGHAT, CDR2 FQNNGV. The CDR3 DNA reads as TGTGCCAGCAGCTTAGATCAGTCTAGCGGGAGGGCCTTGGGTATATATTTT. This sequence encodes CASSLDQSSGRALGIYF.

The chain employs TRBV3-1 (or the pseudogene TRBV3-2) and TRBJ1-4; D uncertain. V lost 4 bases and J 7 bases, leaving 10 bases between the germline ends. Germline loops: CDR1 LGHDT, CDR2 YNNKEL (reference sequence). This CDR3 contains 13 residues. The CDR3 DNA reads as TGTGCCAGCAGCCGCGGGGATGGTGAAAAACTGTTTTTT. It is translated as CASSRGDGEKLFF.

V and J are TRBV3-1 (or the pseudogene TRBV3-2) and TRBJ2-5, with a tentative D call TRBD1 (6 bases). Per the germline V gene, CDR1 is LGHDT and CDR2 is YNNKEL (reference sequence). This CDR3 is 14 amino acids long. The V end was cut by 4 bases, the J end by 2 bases, with 11 bases between. CDR3: CASSLTTGQETQYF. CDR3 DNA: TGTGCCAGCAGCCTTACGACAGGACAAGAGACCCAGTACTTC.

V usage is TRBV3-1 (or the pseudogene TRBV3-2) and J usage is TRBJ2-3; 13 nucleotides match TRBD2. CDR1 and CDR2 (germline): LGHDT, YNNKEL (reference sequence). The CDR3 is 15 amino acids. V dropped 1 base and J dropped 5; count of bases not matched to a gene: 0. The CDR3 sequence: CASSQGTSGRDTQYF. For the CDR3, the DNA is TGTGCCAGCAGCCAAGGGACTAGCGGGAGAGATACGCAGTATTTT.

The V and J genes are TRBV7-3 and TRBJ1-1, with D tentatively TRBD1 (5 bases). Trimming removed 7 bases at V and 0 bases at J, with 9 bases between. The CDR3 covers 13 residues. Germline CDR1 is SGHTA and CDR2 is FQGTGA. This CDR3 reads CASTWGVNTEAFF. CDR3 bases: TGTGCCAGCACGTGGGGGGTGAACACTGAAGCTTTCTTT.

This clone occurred a few times. The chain carries TRBV27 and TRBJ2-5; TRBD1 matches 7 bases. CDR1 is MNHEY and CDR2 is SMNVEV in the germline V gene (reference sequence). V trimming: 8 bases; J trimming: 3 bases; junction bases outside the gene matches: 12. CDR3 length: 15 residues. The CDR3 sequence: CASGTTGLGEETQYF. As DNA, the CDR3 is TGTGCCAGCGGTACGACAGGGTTAGGGGAAGAGACCCAGTACTTC.

A remark on this clone: This sample includes further DNA sequences coding for the same CDR3. J is TRBJ1-1 and V is TRBV19; TRBD1 might be the D (5 bases). Trimming left V 1 base short and J 7 bases short, with 10 bases between. The V gene's germline CDR1 is LNHDA and CDR2 SQIVND (reference sequence). CDR3 length: 13 residues. The CDR3 nucleotides read TGTGCCAGTAGTATAGGGCAGGGAAATGAAGCTTTCTTT. Amino acid sequence: CASSIGQGNEAFF.

The chain joins TRBV5-1 to TRBJ1-2, with 7 bases identical to TRBD1. CDR1 SGHRS and CDR2 YFSETQ come from the germline V gene. The CDR3 covers 16 residues. V shed 2 bases and J 2 bases; nucleotides not matched to a gene: 9. In DNA, the CDR3 is TGCGCCAGCAGCTTCCCTTCTCGACAGGGAAACTATGGCTACACCTTC. Translating gives CASSFPSRQGNYGYTF.

The V call is TRBV7-2, the J call TRBJ2-1; possibly TRBD2 for D (5 bases). The V gene's germline CDR1 is SGHTA and CDR2 FQGNSA. The V and J ends lost 5 bases and 5 bases respectively, with 22 bases between them. The CDR3 contains 17 residues. CDR3 nucleotides: TGTGCCAGCAGCCCGATTTACGTGGCGGGCATTCACAATGAGCAGTTCTTC. As protein: CASSPIYVAGIHNEQFF. The full variable domain, rest sourced from reference TRBV7-2 and TRBJ2-1, is GAGVSQSPSNKVTEKGKDVELRCDPISGHTALYWYRQSLGQGLEFLIYFQGNSAPDKSGLPSDRFSAERTGGSVSTLTIQRTQQEDSAVYLCASSPIYVAGIHNEQFFGPGTRLTVL.